This TCR beta chain derives from a study of T cell repertoires in cytomegalovirus infection. Background on the study: In the study, CMV epitopes included recently identified HLA-C-restricted and well-studied HLA-B-restricted ones. Matching HLA type, along with CMV infection, was indicated by public TCR beta signatures. Broader study findings: Cumulated frequencies of public TCR beta families served to identify carriers of CMV plus the relevant HLA.

In regard to this clonotype: Its specificity is not known.

Germline CDR1 reads MNHEY; CDR2 reads SMNVEV (reference sequence). V lost 5 bases, J lost 2 bases, and 13 bases lay in between. There are 15 residues in the CDR3. TCRdb analysed the reads with MiXCR anew, one entry per CDR3 protein. Here the sample spans 44,000 or so distinct CDR3 sequences, about 21% being singletons. The sample in question was CD8+ T cells from cultured PBMCs, obtained from culture after CMV antigen stimulation. The rearrangement links TRBV27 to TRBJ1-5; D not certain. This receptor was identified in a human donor in good health (CMV status not recorded). Some clones in this sample may be carry-over from other donors' samples. This CDR3 is CASSPFGGRNQPQHF. The CDR3 nucleotides read TGTGCCAGCAGTCCCTTTGGCGGACGCAATCAGCCCCAGCATTTT.